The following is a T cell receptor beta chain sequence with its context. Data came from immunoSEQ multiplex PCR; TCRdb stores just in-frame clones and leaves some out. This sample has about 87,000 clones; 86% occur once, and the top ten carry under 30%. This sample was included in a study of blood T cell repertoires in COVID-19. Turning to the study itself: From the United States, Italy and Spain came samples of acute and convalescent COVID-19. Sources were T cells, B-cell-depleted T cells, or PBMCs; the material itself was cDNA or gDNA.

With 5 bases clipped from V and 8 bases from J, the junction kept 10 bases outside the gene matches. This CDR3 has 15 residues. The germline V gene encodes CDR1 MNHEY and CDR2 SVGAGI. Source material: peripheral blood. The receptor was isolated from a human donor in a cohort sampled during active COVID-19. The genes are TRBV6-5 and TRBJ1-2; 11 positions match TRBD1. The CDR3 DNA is TGTGCCAGCAGTACCCCGGGACAGGGGGGAGAAGGCTACACCTTC. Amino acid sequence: CASSTPGQGGEGYTF.